This TCR beta chain was retrieved from a study of regulatory T cells in long-lasting Graves disease. Study observations and caveats: Persistent disease was associated with favored TRBV28 usage and with favored use of TRBJ1-2 and TRBJ2-5. Shared public clonotypes totalled 2,741 in persistent patients, compared with 966 in new patients. Limited sample numbers may have lowered accuracy. Relative to newly diagnosed Graves' patients, persistent ones had lower TCR diversity.

Indicated time point: newly diagnosed GD, antithyroid drugs for less than 3 months. From RNA extracted from PBMCs, the TCR library was made. The CDR3 runs 13 residues. The ends were cut back, 5 bases at V and 4 bases at J, with 10 bases in the middle. The authors built TCR beta libraries using iRepertoire HTBI primers and Arm-PCR of CDR3 regions. Using its own MiXCR run on the multiplex PCR reads, TCRdb lists one record per CDR3 protein. Among some 230,000 distinct CDR3 sequences, around 19% were seen once, and the ten largest hold approximately 20%. This clonotype occurred many times. Its cognate antigen is unknown.

This receptor was identified in a female donor with Graves disease. The chain has TRBV12-3 or TRBV12-4 and TRBJ2-3; D is uncertain. The sample consisted of peripheral blood mononuclear cells (PBMCs), taken at new diagnosis, from a patient treated with antithyroid drugs. The CDR3 nucleotides are TGTGCCAGCAGTCCCGGGTGGGCAGATACGCAGTATTTT. This translates into CASSPGWADTQYF.